These 20 T cell receptor beta chains share one sample of origin, sequenced in a study of stem cell transplantation in POMP-related autoinflammatory disease. TCRdb keeps only in-frame clones here, not all; method: immunoSEQ multiplex PCR. The profile shows more than 25,000 clones, roughly 88% of them singletons. Sequences were derived from CD4+ T cells from PBMCs, sampled before stem cell transplantation. The receptor source for this set is a human donor with POMP-related autoinflammation and immune dysregulation (PRAID).

The chain employs TRBV6-5 and TRBJ2-1; unclear D gene. V lost 5 bases and J 4 bases, leaving 9 bases between the germline ends. The V gene's germline CDR1 is MNHEY and CDR2 SVGAGI. This CDR3 is 13 amino acids long. The CDR3 sequence is CASSPGPYNEQFF. The CDR3 DNA follows: TGTGCCAGCAGTCCAGGCCCTTACAATGAGCAGTTCTTC.

The chain has TRBV15 and TRBJ1-2, with unresolved D. The CDR3 spans 13 residues. Trimming took off 0 bases at V and 6 bases at J, with 8 bases between the two ends. The germline V gene encodes CDR1 LNHNV and CDR2 YYDKDF (reference sequence). As DNA, the CDR3 is TGTGCCACCAGCAGAGATCAAAGGCATGGCTACACCTTC. Translated: CATSRDQRHGYTF.

This clone was recorded only once. V usage is TRBV20-1 and J usage is TRBJ2-1; possibly TRBD1 or TRBD2 for D (5 bases each). Germline V gene sequence: CDR1 DFQATT, CDR2 SNEGSKA (reference sequence). The ends were cut back, 5 bases at V and 10 bases at J, with 9 bases in the middle. The CDR3 length is 10 residues. This CDR3 is CSAAEGEQFF. CDR3 bases: TGCAGTGCTGCTGAGGGGGAGCAGTTCTTC.

The V gene is TRBV7-9, the J gene TRBJ2-5; tentatively, D is TRBD1 or TRBD2 (5 bases each). From germline, CDR1 is SEHNR and CDR2 FQNEAQ (reference sequence). This CDR3 is built from 15 residues. Deletions cut 4 bases from V and 1 base from J, with 13 bases between. This CDR3 is CASSSPWGTQETQYF. The CDR3 nucleotides read TGTGCCAGCAGCTCCCCGTGGGGGACCCAAGAGACCCAGTACTTC.

This chain links TRBV9 with TRBJ2-7; no definite D call. The V end was cut by 4 bases, the J end by 1 base, with 12 bases between. Germline assignment: CDR1 SGDLS and CDR2 YYNGEE. The CDR3 extends over 14 amino acids. The CDR3 sequence: CASSPGRSSYEQYF. Written as DNA, the CDR3 is TGTGCCAGCAGCCCCGGACGCTCGTCCTACGAGCAGTACTTC.

V usage is TRBV19 and J usage is TRBJ2-3, with D uncertain. V lost 5 bases, J lost 8 bases, and 11 bases lay in between. Per the germline V gene, CDR1 is LNHDA and CDR2 is SQIVND (reference sequence). The CDR3 contains 12 residues. CDR3 in DNA: TGTGCCAGTAGTGTCGATCGGGCTACGCAGTATTTT. Translating it yields CASSVDRATQYF.

The chain recombines TRBV7-2 with TRBJ2-1; tentatively, D is TRBD1 or TRBD2 (5 bases each). Germline CDR1 is SGHTA and CDR2 is FQGNSA. Trimming cost V 5 bases and J 2 bases, with 13 bases left between them. The CDR3 runs to 15 residues. The CDR3 here is CASSPWDGTYNEQFF. The CDR3 DNA reads as TGTGCCAGCAGCCCGTGGGACGGCACCTACAATGAGCAGTTCTTC.

The CDR3 bases are TGTGCCAGCAGCCTGGACACAGATACGCAGTATTTT. It specifies CASSLDTDTQYF. The chain uses TRBV5-4 and TRBJ2-3; no definite D call. CDR3 size: 12 residues. Germline CDR1 SGHNT, CDR2 YYREEE (reference sequence). Deletions cut 4 bases from V and 2 bases from J, with 5 bases between.

V gene TRBV2 combines with J gene TRBJ2-5, with D perhaps assigned TRBD1 or TRBD2 (7 bases each). V was trimmed by 3 bases and J by 4 bases, leaving 15 bases between them. Germline values: CDR1 SNHLY, CDR2 FYNNEI. The CDR3 consists of 15 residues. The CDR3 DNA is TGTGCCAGCAGTGATAACAGGGGAGGGGGAGAGACCCAGTACTTC. Residues: CASSDNRGGGETQYF. Combining the CDR3 with reference TRBV2 and TRBJ2-5 gives the whole variable domain EPEVTQTPSHQVTQMGQEVILRCVPISNHLYFYWYRQILGQKVEFLVSFYNNEISEKSEIFDDQFSVERPDGSNFTLKIRSTKLEDSAMYFCASSDNRGGGETQYFGPGTRLLVL.

The V and J genes are TRBV27 and TRBJ2-7; D gene uncertain. Trimming stripped 6 bases from V and 6 bases from J, with 21 bases between. Germline V lookup: CDR1 MNHEY, CDR2 SMNVEV (reference sequence). CDR3 size: 15 residues. The chain's CDR3 is CASSPKGRLGREQYF. CDR3 in DNA: TGTGCCAGCAGCCCCAAAGGGCGCCTGGGCCGCGAGCAGTACTTC.

The J gene is TRBJ2-5, the V gene TRBV11-1, with 12 nucleotides matching TRBD1. The germline V gene has CDR1 SGHAT and CDR2 FQDESV (reference sequence). The CDR3 totals 17 residues. The V segment lost 0 bases and the J segment 4 bases; nucleotides outside the gene matches: 6. The CDR3 loop is CASSLAGDRGLGETQYF. The CDR3 DNA reads TGTGCCAGCAGCTTAGCGGGGGACAGGGGGCTCGGAGAGACCCAGTACTTC.

The chain employs TRBV10-3 and TRBJ1-6; D not certain. Germline V gene sequence: CDR1 ENHRY, CDR2 SYGVKD. The CDR3 is 14 amino acids. The V end was cut by 7 bases, the J end by 8 bases, with 15 bases between. CDR3 nucleotides: TGTGCCATCAAAACCGGACGGGGAGATTCACCCCTCCACTTT. Translated, it gives CAIKTGRGDSPLHF.

This clone has a single count. The rearrangement links TRBV5-1 to TRBJ2-5; 13 positions match TRBD2. The V and J ends lost 0 bases and 4 bases, in that order; junction bases with no gene match: 0. Germline values: CDR1 SGHRS, CDR2 YFSETQ. CDR3 size: 15 residues. The CDR3 sequence is CASSLGLAGGETQYF. CDR3 nucleotides: TGCGCCAGCAGCTTGGGACTAGCGGGGGGAGAGACCCAGTACTTC. The full variable domain, completed using reference TRBV5-1 and TRBJ2-5, is KAGVTQTPRYLIKTRGQQVTLSCSPISGHRSVSWYQQTPGQGLQFLFEYFSETQRNKGNFPGRFSGRQFSNSRSEMNVSTLELGDSALYLCASSLGLAGGETQYFGPGTRLLVL.

This CDR3 reads CASSQFRLAGGARDTQYF. The DNA for the CDR3 is TGCGCCAGCAGCCAGTTTAGACTAGCGGGGGGGGCGCGGGATACGCAGTATTTT. This chain uses TRBV4-1 with TRBJ2-3; 14 nucleotides match TRBD2. The germline V gene encodes CDR1 MGHRA and CDR2 YSYEKL. The CDR3 extends over 18 amino acids. After removal of 3 bases from V and 6 bases from J, the junction contained 11 bases not matched to a gene.

The sample holds one count of this clone. The J gene is TRBJ2-2, the V gene TRBV11-1; 9 bases align to TRBD2. V shed 5 bases and J 0 bases; nucleotides not matched to a gene: 13. This CDR3 has 19 amino acids. Germline V gene data show CDR1 as SGHAT and CDR2 as FQDESV (reference sequence). The CDR3 DNA follows: TGTGCCAGCAGCCGCAGACGAGCTAGCGGGATATCGAACACCGGGGAGCTGTTTTTT. It yields the protein CASSRRRASGISNTGELFF.

The chain recombines TRBV5-1 with TRBJ2-3, with D perhaps matching TRBD1 (6 bases). This CDR3 has 13 residues. Germline CDR1 and CDR2: SGHRS and YFSETQ. Trimming pared 0 bases from V and 4 bases from J, leaving 6 bases between. The CDR3 DNA reads TGCGCCAGCAGCTTGGAGGGGGCAGATACGCAGTATTTT. It is translated as CASSLEGADTQYF.

The chain couples TRBV5-1 to TRBJ2-7; D is tentatively TRBD1 or TRBD2 (5 bases each). Germline V gene data show CDR1 as SGHRS and CDR2 as YFSETQ. CDR3 length: 12 residues. V lost 7 bases and J 2 bases, leaving 10 bases between the germline ends. In DNA, the CDR3 is TGCGCCAGCGCTGGGGGTCCCTACGAGCAGTACTTC. Translated, it gives CASAGGPYEQYF.

This chain connects TRBV10-3 to TRBJ2-3; D ambiguous. The CDR3 sequence is 13 residues long. V shed 2 bases and J shed 3 bases, with 6 bases lying between them. Germline values: CDR1 ENHRY, CDR2 SYGVKD. This chain's CDR3 is CAISEVGTDTQYF. DNA of the CDR3: TGTGCCATCAGTGAGGTTGGAACAGATACGCAGTATTTT.

The chain links TRBV19 to TRBJ1-5; D perhaps matches TRBD1 (5 bases). Trimming removed 0 bases from V and 2 bases from J, with 14 bases in between. The CDR3 length is 17 residues. In germline, CDR1 is LNHDA, CDR2 SQIVND (reference sequence). CDR3 in DNA: TGTGCCAGTAGTATAGATTGGGGAGGGGCCCGCAATCAGCCCCAGCATTTT. Its translation: CASSIDWGGARNQPQHF.

J is TRBJ1-1 and V is TRBV28; a possible D gene is TRBD1 (6 bases). This CDR3 is built from 13 residues. CDR1 MDHEN and CDR2 SYDVKM come from the germline V gene. Trimming removed 2 bases at V and 4 bases at J, with 8 bases between. Here the CDR3 DNA reads TGTGCCAGCAGTTTAACAGGGATCACTGAAGCTTTCTTT. It specifies CASSLTGITEAFF.